This T cell receptor beta chain emerged from a study of blood T cells in healthy people across ages. Donors were healthy Caucasian individuals from Russia aged roughly 6 to 90. This clonotype was counted a single time. A J-beta primer mix and a sample-barcoded 5' primer were used in a second PCR of about 7 to 12 cycles. One entry per CDR3 protein results from TCRdb running MiXCR on the 5' RACE reads. The sample contains 920,000 or so distinct CDR3 sequences, less than 50% of which appear only once. Trimming pared 5 bases from V and 9 bases from J, leaving 20 bases between. Germline V CDR1 and CDR2: MNHEY, SMNVEV (reference sequence). This CDR3 is 15 amino acids long.

Sequencing used blood. The V gene is TRBV27, the J gene TRBJ2-1, with a tentative D call TRBD2 (6 bases). This clonotype originated in a woman aged 60-75 years in good health. CDR3 DNA sequence: TGTGCCAGCAGTCCGGAGACTAGAATCACGGGTGAGCAGTTCTTC. The encoded protein is CASSPETRITGEQFF.